The TCR beta chain under discussion was sequenced for a study of cytomegalovirus exposure and HLA in healthy donors. Study in general: A previous analysis identified around 120 million unique TCR beta sequences derived from 180 million or so T cells.

PCR amplification relied on 60 Vbeta primers (plus 13 Jbeta primers). TCRdb's table, derived via immunoSEQ multiplex PCR, lists solely in-frame clones and lacks some. The sample lists about 120,000 clones, 79% seen once, with around 4.4% in the top ten. Points on this clone: The junction shows a germline mismatch at one end, possibly a read error.

CDR1 SEHNR and CDR2 FQNEAQ come from the germline V gene (reference sequence). The CDR3 spans 15 residues. The chain carries TRBV7-9 and TRBJ2-7; 8 positions match TRBD2. Sequences were obtained from PBMCs. The receptor comes from a man under 40 in good health and CMV-seropositive. CDR3 sequence reads: CSSSPGTRGIYEQYF. The CDR3 coding sequence is TGTTCCAGCAGCCCCGGGACTAGGGGTATCTACGAGCAGTACTTC.